This T cell receptor beta chain comes out of a study of T-cell reconstitution after alpha-beta-depleted transplantation in children. This CDR3 region has 16 residues. The V end lost 1 base, the J end lost 0 bases, and 9 bases lay between the germline ends. Germline-derived CDR1 and CDR2 are SEHNR and FQNEAQ (reference sequence). Findings and limits, study-wide: There were some patients whose high TCRbeta diversity at day 60 came from surviving recipient T cells and thymic progenitors.

Unique molecular identifiers were built into the TCRbeta library. TCRdb passed the PCR reads through MiXCR, listing each CDR3 protein once. The sample lists about a million distinct CDR3 sequences, less than 30% occurring once. To note about this clonotype: What it binds is not known.

The material was PBMCs, mostly from graft donor cells, obtained 360 days after TCRalphabeta/CD19-depleted stem cell transplant. This TCR was recovered from a boy in the first two years of life who had a stem cell transplant for SCID, so the T cells may come from the graft donor. V usage is TRBV7-9 and J usage is TRBJ2-2; D perhaps matches TRBD2 (6 bases). CDR3 sequence (DNA): TGTGCCAGCAGCTTAGGCCGGGGGTCGAACACCGGGGAGCTGTTTTTT. Its translation is CASSLGRGSNTGELFF.